The sequence of this T cell receptor beta chain was determined in a study of shared clonotypes between healthy human individuals. About the study: Every donor yielded three CD4 naive, three CD4 memory, two CD8 naive and one CD8 memory plate. General study findings and limits: Clonotype sharing among donors was thought likely to change with sequencing depth.

There are 14 residues in the CDR3. Germline V CDR1 and CDR2: PRHDT, FYEKMQ (reference sequence). J lost 5 bases, V lost 2 bases, and 0 bases had no gene match. CD8 cells classed as naive were CD45RO-negative and positively selected for CCR7, excluding terminally differentiated effector memory CD45RA+ cells. Profiling relied on immunoSEQ multiplex PCR, and the TCRdb table lists in-frame clones only, not all of them. The sample carries around 2,000,000 clones, just under 95% recorded once. To note about this clone: Its matching antigen is unknown.

V and J are TRBV13 and TRBJ2-1, with 10 bases lining up with TRBD2. The sequencing sample was made of naive CD8+ T cells sorted from blood. This clonotype originated in a man between 18 and 29 years old in good health. CDR3 region: CASSLLAGDNEQFF. CDR3 in DNA: TGTGCCAGCAGCTTACTAGCGGGAGACAATGAGCAGTTCTTC.